Each of the 24 T cell receptor beta chains below was sequenced from the same sample in a study of blood T cells in healthy people across ages. Next came a second PCR, run for roughly 6 to 11 cycles, which used a sample-barcoded 5' primer along with a J-beta primer mix. MiXCR, applied by TCRdb to the 5' RACE reads, yields one record per CDR3 protein. The table lists hundreds of thousands of distinct CDR3 sequences, around 31% of them singletons. Sequencing input: blood. Receptors originate from a woman of 80 years or more in good health.

This clonotype was detected many times. The rearrangement uses TRBV3-1 and TRBJ2-1; D unclear. Germline loops: CDR1 LGHDT, CDR2 YNNKEL (reference sequence). The CDR3 covers 16 residues. Trimming removed 0 bases at V and 5 bases at J, with 14 bases between. The CDR3 DNA reads as TGTGCCAGCAGCCAAGACTTGCCTAGGGCCCACAATGAGCAGTTCTTC. It codes for CASSQDLPRAHNEQFF.

There are many counts of this clonotype. The V gene is TRBV7-9, the J gene TRBJ2-1, with D perhaps given as TRBD1 or TRBD2 (5 bases each). The CDR3 loop spans 11 amino acids. Germline V gives CDR1 SEHNR, CDR2 FQNEAQ (reference sequence). V lost 7 bases and J lost 13, with 14 bases in between. The CDR3 protein is CASTKEGPQFF. As DNA, the CDR3 is TGTGCCAGCACTAAAGAGGGACCCCAGTTCTTC.

This chain connects TRBV7-2 to TRBJ2-1; TRBD2 matches 9 bases. Trimming at V came to 8 bases and at J to 2 bases, leaving 4 bases not matched to a gene. This CDR3 is built from 14 residues. Per germline, CDR1 SGHTA and CDR2 FQGNSA. The CDR3 protein is CASGGGAAYNEQFF. CDR3 nucleotides: TGTGCCAGCGGCGGGGGGGCGGCCTACAATGAGCAGTTCTTC.

There are many counts of this clonotype. The chain is built from TRBV11-3 and TRBJ2-5; D ambiguous. The CDR3 loop spans 13 amino acids. Germline CDR1 reads SGHNT; CDR2 reads YENEEA. Trimming cost V 2 bases and J 3 bases, with 7 bases left between them. CDR3 loop: CASSLKPKETQYF. For the CDR3, the DNA is TGTGCCAGCAGCTTAAAGCCCAAAGAGACCCAGTACTTC.

This clonotype was counted only a few times. This rearrangement joins TRBV4-2 to TRBJ1-2; D ambiguous. The CDR3 runs to 14 residues. V shed 3 bases and J shed 2 bases, with 10 bases lying between them. The germline V gene encodes CDR1 LGHNA and CDR2 YNFKEQ. This chain's CDR3 is CASSQEQENYGYTF. CDR3 coding DNA: TGTGCCAGCAGCCAGGAGCAGGAGAACTATGGCTACACCTTC.

This clonotype has a count of ten or more. The chain joins TRBV27 to TRBJ2-1, with a possible D match to TRBD1 (6 bases). In germline, CDR1 is MNHEY, CDR2 SMNVEV (reference sequence). This CDR3 contains 17 residues. Trimming removed 2 bases at V and 4 bases at J, with 18 bases between. As DNA, the CDR3 is TGTGCCAGCAGTTTAACCCCGACAGGTGCGAAGTACAATGAGCAGTTCTTC. Protein sequence: CASSLTPTGAKYNEQFF.

This clonotype has a count of ten or more. The chain employs TRBV5-1 and TRBJ2-3, with D maybe TRBD1 (6 bases). The CDR3 sequence is 17 residues long. V was trimmed by 0 bases and J by 4 bases, leaving 18 bases between them. The germline gives CDR1 SGHRS, CDR2 YFSETQ. In nucleotides, the CDR3 is TGCGCCAGCAGCTTGGGGGCTTCAGGGGACAAGGCAGATACGCAGTATTTT. Translating it yields CASSLGASGDKADTQYF. Looking up the rest from reference TRBV5-1 and TRBJ2-3 gives the full variable domain: KAGVTQTPRYLIKTRGQQVTLSCSPISGHRSVSWYQQTPGQGLQFLFEYFSETQRNKGNFPGRFSGRQFSNSRSEMNVSTLELGDSALYLCASSLGASGDKADTQYFGPGTRLTVL.

Ten or more counts support this clonotype. The chain recombines TRBV12-3 or TRBV12-4 with TRBJ2-7; D might be TRBD2 (5 bases). Trimming left V 6 bases short and J 2 bases short, with 14 bases between. The CDR3 is made up of 14 amino acids. CDR3 protein: CASSRRGSPYEQYF. CDR3 nucleotide sequence: TGTGCCAGCAGCCGACGGGGTAGCCCCTACGAGCAGTACTTC.

V gene TRBV7-9 combines with J gene TRBJ2-3, with D perhaps matching TRBD2 (6 bases). Germline values: CDR1 SEHNR, CDR2 FQNEAQ (reference sequence). This CDR3 is built from 14 residues. Trimming removed 8 bases from V and 1 base from J, with 13 bases in between. CDR3 coding DNA: TGTGCCAGCCTCCTGGAGGGGCGCACAGATACGCAGTATTTT. Residues: CASLLEGRTDTQYF.

This clonotype was found once. This CDR3 is CASSQDQKDRNYGYTF. The DNA of the CDR3 is TGTGCCAGCAGCCAAGATCAAAAGGACAGGAACTATGGCTACACCTTC. The J gene is TRBJ1-2, the V gene TRBV4-2, with 7 bases lining up with TRBD1. Germline CDR1 LGHNA, CDR2 YNFKEQ. The CDR3 extends over 16 amino acids. The J segment lost 2 bases and the V segment lost 0 bases, leaving 6 bases of the junction unmatched.

This clonotype was counted only a few times. A much larger clone lies one base from this, so it may be a read error. V usage is TRBV10-3 and J usage is TRBJ2-4; D remains unclear. CDR3 length: 14 residues. The germline gives CDR1 ENHRY, CDR2 SYGVKD. Written as DNA, the CDR3 is TGTGCCATCAGGGAGTCCTTGGGGTTCGACATTCAGTACTTC. The encoded protein is CAIRESLGFDIQYF.

V gene TRBV5-1 combines with J gene TRBJ1-2; 8 bases agree with TRBD1. The germline CDR1 and CDR2 sequences are SGHRS and YFSETQ. CDR3 length: 15 amino acids. V shed 5 bases, J shed 3 bases, and the junction held 9 bases outside the gene matches. The CDR3 bases are TGCGCCAGCAGTTTCGGGGACAGGCCTTACTATGGCTACACCTTC. It specifies CASSFGDRPYYGYTF.

Only one count was recorded for this clonotype. A much larger clone lies one base from this, so it may be a read error. V gene TRBV12-3 or TRBV12-4 combines with J gene TRBJ2-3; either TRBD1 or TRBD2 may fit D (6 bases each). The CDR3 runs 15 residues. The DNA for the CDR3 is TGTGTCAGCAGCCGTGGGACTGGGGGCGCAGATACGCAGTATTTT. Translated, it gives CVSSRGTGGADTQYF.

This clonotype has just a few counts. This may come from a read error, since a much larger clone is one base off. The chain uses TRBV5-1 and TRBJ1-6; D is undetermined. Germline V gene data show CDR1 as SGHRS and CDR2 as YFSETQ. CDR3 length: 13 amino acids. The CDR3 coding sequence is TGCGCCAGCAGCTCTAAGGAGGATTCACCCCCCCACTTT. Amino acid sequence: CASSSKEDSPPHF.

This clonotype was counted at least ten times. V is TRBV4-2 and J is TRBJ2-3; D call uncertain. CDR3 size: 14 residues. Between the trimmed V and J ends, which lost 4 bases and 5 bases, there was a span of 13 bases. Germline assignment: CDR1 LGHNA and CDR2 YNFKEQ. The CDR3 DNA is TGTGCCAGCAGCCGGAGACTCAGCGAAGATACGCAGTATTTT. Its translation: CASSRRLSEDTQYF.

In its sample, this clonotype was seen many times. The J gene is TRBJ2-1, the V gene TRBV6-6; D gene uncertain. Germline-derived CDR1 and CDR2 are MNHNY and SVGAGI (reference sequence). This CDR3 contains 12 residues. Trimming removed 8 bases from V and 8 bases from J, with 13 bases in between. This chain's CDR3 is CASSPHFHEQFF. Written as DNA, the CDR3 is TGTGCCAGCTCACCGCATTTCCATGAGCAGTTCTTC.

In regard to this clonotype: A junction end diverges from the germline sequence, so it may reflect a read error. The chain carries TRBV6-2 or TRBV6-3 and TRBJ2-5, with D possibly being TRBD1 (7 bases). The CDR3 totals 16 residues. Germline loops: CDR1 MNHEY, CDR2 SVGEGT. The CDR3, as DNA: TGTGTCAGCAGTGACTCGACAGGGACTCGCGTCGTGGCCCAGTACTTC. This encodes CVSSDSTGTRVVAQYF.

Of note for this clonotype: A single base separates this from a much larger clone, so it may be a read error. The rearrangement links TRBV24-1 to TRBJ2-1, with 11 bases lining up with TRBD2. Germline V CDR1 and CDR2: KGHDR, SFDVKD. This CDR3 region has 15 residues. The DNA for the CDR3 is TGTGCCACCAGTGATCCGGCTAGCGGGAGGAATGAGCGGTTCTTC. This gives the protein CATSDPASGRNERFF.

The chain joins TRBV4-2 to TRBJ2-2; TRBD2 agrees at 8 bases. Trimming at V came to 5 bases and at J to 5 bases, leaving 10 bases not matched to a gene. CDR3 length equals 16 residues. Germline CDR1 is LGHNA and CDR2 is YNFKEQ. For the CDR3, the DNA is TGTGCCAGCAGCGCCCGAGGCGCTAGCGGGACCGGGGAGCTGTTTTTT. It yields the protein CASSARGASGTGELFF.

The chain employs TRBV6-6 and TRBJ1-2, with D perhaps TRBD1 (5 bases). Germline CDR1 is MNHNY and CDR2 is SVGAGI (reference sequence). Deletions cut 6 bases from V and 0 bases from J, with 11 bases between. There are 14 residues in the CDR3. The CDR3 region has the DNA TGTGCCAGCAGCGGGGACGGAACTAACTATGGCTACACCTTC. Encoded protein: CASSGDGTNYGYTF.

This clonotype was picked up a small number of times. The chain employs TRBV6-2 or TRBV6-3 and TRBJ2-4; 10 bases agree with TRBD1. V was pared by 4 bases and J by 7 bases, with 10 bases of the junction left unmatched. Germline values: CDR1 MNHEY, CDR2 SVGEGT. This CDR3 comprises 16 residues. Here the CDR3 reads CASSSRERDRGNIQYF. The CDR3 DNA is TGTGCCAGCAGTTCCCGTGAGAGGGACAGGGGTAACATTCAGTACTTC.

This sequence joins TRBV19 and TRBJ1-1; tentative D call: TRBD1 (5 bases). Germline lookup yields CDR1 LNHDA and CDR2 SQIVND (reference sequence). CDR3 size: 15 residues. The ends were cut back, 3 bases at V and 4 bases at J, with 15 bases in the middle. The CDR3 DNA is TGTGCCAGTAGTATGGGGGGAAGGGTGCGCACTGAAGCTTTCTTT. Translation: CASSMGGRVRTEAFF.

This clonotype was seen repeatedly, ten times or more. V gene TRBV6-2 or TRBV6-3 combines with J gene TRBJ1-1, with TRBD1 matching 10 bases. This CDR3 region has 14 residues. CDR1 is MNHEY and CDR2 is SVGEGT in the germline V gene. V shed 4 bases and J 5 bases; nucleotides not matched to a gene: 4. The CDR3 is CASSLGTGVTEAFF. Here the CDR3 DNA reads TGTGCCAGCAGTTTGGGGACAGGGGTTACTGAAGCTTTCTTT.

The sample holds a few counts of this clonotype. The chain couples TRBV7-6 to TRBJ1-6; D call uncertain. V was trimmed by 5 bases and J by 10 bases, leaving 9 bases between them. This CDR3 spans 12 amino acids. Germline lookup yields CDR1 SGHVS and CDR2 FNYEAQ. DNA for the CDR3: TGTGCCAGCAGCCTACCCGGCTCACCCCTCCACTTT. Its protein product is CASSLPGSPLHF.